The text below deals with one T cell receptor beta chain. The clone's antigen remains unknown. No qualities accompany the bases; no much larger clone lies one base away. The entry originates in a study of early T cells in non-severe SARS-CoV-2 infection (dated by TCRdb to the early 2020s). Study-level background: Because TCR sequencing was done on bulk RNA from unsorted whole blood, the alpha and beta chains could not be paired.

Preparation of the library involved 5' RACE. Sequencer: NextSeq 500. To correct for sequencing error and PCR bias, the TCR library protocol tagged individual cDNA molecules with unique molecular identifiers. Sequencing covered both TCR alpha and beta chains, and within each sample the abundances of alpha and beta sequences were tightly co-correlated. For the original study's pipeline: Decombinator V4 was used to annotate TCR sequences for V gene, J gene and CDR3. TCRs were defined as expanded if a significant change between any two time points was detected under a Poisson model with p below 0.0001. TCR abundances were normalised to the total number of TCRs sequenced in each sample and reported as counts per million. TRAV1-2 paired with TRAJ12, TRAJ20 or TRAJ33 defined MAIT TCRs, while TRAV10 paired with TRAJ18 defined iNKT TCRs. A search of VDJdb, accessed on 1 November 2021, was run for TCRs annotated to CMV, EBV and SARS-CoV-2, with TCRs annotated for multiple antigens excluded. TCRdb took the public reads, trimmed them with fastp at Q25, ran MiXCR for clone calling and kept in-frame beta chains. Every CDR3 protein is listed once, alongside the most common genes and DNA of its rows. The V and J calls were determined by TCRdb, not by the authors. The sample yields fewer than 85,000 distinct CDR3 sequences; around 13% were counted once. Of the sample, around 1.3% is held by the ten largest clones.

The study was a case-control design nested within a healthcare worker cohort in London, UK, with weekly nasopharyngeal swab PCR tests and blood sampling. Healthcare workers were recruited between 23 and 31 March 2020, during the week of the UK lockdown, and were followed weekly for up to roughly 15 weeks. Results the study describes overall, beyond this receptor: VDJdb matching was skewed toward anti-spike CD8 responses and likely underestimated virus-specific expansions by missing private and CD4 specificities.

Based on the germline V gene, the CDR1 and CDR2 sequences are SQVTM and ANQGSEA. Including the terminal cysteine and phenylalanine, the CDR3 comprises 12 residues. Kept here is only the CDR3 DNA, which spans 36 bases and is read in frame from base 1. The junction carries 16 bases between V and J, which are trimmed by 8 bases and 6 bases respectively. The chain uses TRBV29-1 and TRBJ1-1; perhaps TRBD1 is the D gene, with 5 bases matching. Sequencing input: whole blood. This TCR derives from an adult who was a healthcare worker with PCR-confirmed SARS-CoV-2 infection or an uninfected control (not recorded which). The nucleotide sequence reads TGCAGCTCCCGTTTTGGGGGGGCTGAAGCTTTCTTT. This is translated as CSSRFGGAEAFF.